Presented here are 26 T cell receptor beta chains from one specimen sequenced in a study of identical twins. TCRdb re-derived calls from the 5' RACE reads in MiXCR, one entry per CDR3 protein. This table holds approximately 690,000 distinct CDR3 sequences, roughly 6% found once. The sequencing sample was made of naive T cells sorted from blood. Receptors were obtained from a young man in good health.

This clonotype was observed at least ten times. The CDR3: CASSSVGTTDYEQYF. CDR3 nucleotides: TGTGCCAGCAGTTCCGTCGGGACTACCGACTACGAGCAGTACTTC. The chain couples TRBV28 to TRBJ2-7; 7 bases agree with TRBD2. Per the germline V gene, CDR1 is MDHEN and CDR2 is SYDVKM. V was clipped by 4 bases and J by 3 bases; unmatched bases: 9. The CDR3 has 15 amino acids.

This clonotype was counted ten times or more. This chain uses TRBV25-1 with TRBJ2-1; D remains ambiguous. CDR3 size: 14 residues. V was clipped by 3 bases and J by 0 bases, with 6 bases between them. Germline loops: CDR1 MGHDK, CDR2 SYGVNS. The CDR3 loop is CASSDGGSYNEQFF. The DNA of the CDR3 is TGTGCCAGCAGTGATGGTGGCTCCTACAATGAGCAGTTCTTC.

This sequence joins TRBV29-1 and TRBJ2-7; tentatively, D is TRBD2 (6 bases). With 5 bases removed from V and 2 bases from J, the gap between germline ends came to 22 bases. The V gene's germline CDR1 is SQVTM and CDR2 ANQGSEA. The CDR3 contains 16 residues. CDR3 sequence reads: CSVRARGRGIPYEQYV. The CDR3 region has the DNA TGCAGCGTTAGAGCCCGAGGTCGGGGGATCCCCTACGAGCAGTACGTC.

This clonotype has a handful of counts. For the CDR3, the DNA is TGTGCCAGCAGGAGGGACGGCTTGAACACTGAAGCTTTCTTT. This sequence encodes CASRRDGLNTEAFF. The V call is TRBV6-4, the J call TRBJ1-1, with D possibly matching TRBD1 (5 bases). There are 14 residues in the CDR3. Germline values: CDR1 MRHNA, CDR2 SNTAGT. Trimming cost V 6 bases and J 0 bases, with 11 bases left between them.

The chain uses TRBV28 and TRBJ2-5, with 8 positions matching TRBD2. Germline V gene lookup returns CDR1 MDHEN and CDR2 SYDVKM. CDR3 length: 14 amino acids. The junction had 5 bases not matched to a gene; V was cut back by 2 bases and J by 6 bases. CDR3 loop: CASSLPGTRKTQYF. The CDR3 bases are TGTGCCAGCAGTTTACCCGGGACTAGAAAGACCCAGTACTTC.

V and J are TRBV18 and TRBJ1-5; no clear D. Germline CDR1 is KGHSH and CDR2 is LQKENI. The CDR3 has 16 residues. The ends were cut back, 2 bases at V and 7 bases at J, with 18 bases in the middle. CDR3 in amino acids: CASSPAAQPTGQPQHF. The CDR3 DNA reads as TGTGCCAGCTCACCAGCGGCACAACCAACGGGGCAGCCCCAGCATTTT. Full variable domain (outside the CDR3, taken from reference TRBV18 and TRBJ1-5): NAGVMQNPRHLVRRRGQEARLRCSPMKGHSHVYWYRQLPEEGLKFMVYLQKENIIDESGMPKERFSAEFPKEGPSILRIQQVVRGDSAAYFCASSPAAQPTGQPQHFGDGTRLSIL.

The J gene is TRBJ2-5, the V gene TRBV11-2; maybe TRBD2 (7 bases). This CDR3 contains 17 residues. V gave up 3 bases and J gave up 10 bases, with 27 bases separating them. Germline V lookup: CDR1 SGHAT, CDR2 FQNNGV. The DNA of the CDR3 is TGTGCCAGCAGCTTGAGGGCGGGGCGTCTAGCGGCAGGGGACCAGTACTTC. It translates to CASSLRAGRLAAGDQYF.

This clonotype was detected only a few times. The J gene is TRBJ2-3, the V gene TRBV3-1; 8 positions match TRBD2. The CDR3 runs to 14 residues. V was pared by 5 bases and J by 4 bases, with 5 bases of the junction left unmatched. CDR1 and CDR2 from the germline V gene are LGHDT and YNNKEL (reference sequence). The CDR3 bases are TGTGCCAGCAGCTTGACTAGCGTCCCAGATACGCAGTATTTT. Amino acid sequence: CASSLTSVPDTQYF.

This clonotype was found many times. This chain connects TRBV11-2 to TRBJ1-2; D may be TRBD1 (5 bases). This CDR3 spans 15 amino acids. Germline V lookup: CDR1 SGHAT, CDR2 FQNNGV. V was trimmed by 3 bases and J by 0 bases, leaving 11 bases between them. CDR3 residues: CASSFWGSSNYGYTF. The CDR3 bases are TGTGCCAGCAGCTTTTGGGGCAGCTCTAACTATGGCTACACCTTC.

This sequence joins TRBV30 and TRBJ2-7; weak D call: TRBD1 (6 bases). The V gene lost 1 base and the J gene lost 0 bases, with 10 bases spanning the gap. The germline V gene has CDR1 GTSNPN and CDR2 SVGIG (reference sequence). This CDR3 has 14 amino acids. The DNA for the CDR3 is TGTGCCTGGAGTGGAGGGGGTACCTCCTACGAGCAGTACTTC. Residues: CAWSGGGTSYEQYF.

The chain recombines TRBV5-1 with TRBJ2-2; D perhaps matches TRBD2 (5 bases). Germline V gene lookup returns CDR1 SGHRS and CDR2 YFSETQ. V was pared by 0 bases and J by 3 bases, with 9 bases between. The CDR3 spans 15 residues. As DNA, the CDR3 is TGCGCCAGCAGCTTGGCCGGGGAAGACACCGGGGAGCTGTTTTTT. Translating it yields CASSLAGEDTGELFF.

This clonotype was counted at least ten times. This rearrangement joins TRBV15 to TRBJ2-7; a possible D gene is TRBD1 (5 bases). Germline CDR1 LNHNV, CDR2 YYDKDF (reference sequence). Trimming shortened V by 3 bases and J by 1 base, and 7 bases separated the two germline ends. The CDR3 runs to 13 residues. CDR3 bases: TGTGCCACCAGCAGGACAGAGTCCTACGAGCAGTACTTC. Encoded protein: CATSRTESYEQYF.

This clonotype was seen many times. This chain uses TRBV12-3 or TRBV12-4 with TRBJ2-1; 11 bases are a match to TRBD2. This CDR3 spans 11 amino acids. V shed 6 bases, J shed 14 bases, and the junction held 3 bases outside the gene matches. The CDR3 coding sequence is TGTGCCAGCAGCTTTAGCGGGAGGGAGTTCTTC. Residues: CASSFSGREFF.

This clonotype was counted a few times. The chain carries TRBV5-1 and TRBJ2-2, with D tentatively TRBD1 or TRBD2 (5 bases each). Per the germline V gene, CDR1 is SGHRS and CDR2 is YFSETQ. Trimming cost V 1 base and J 9 bases, with 22 bases left between them. The CDR3 has 17 amino acids. In DNA form, the CDR3 reads TGCGCCAGCAGCTTGATCATGGTGGGGACCCTTATCCGGGAGCTGTTTTTT. Residues: CASSLIMVGTLIRELFF.

This chain links TRBV7-6 with TRBJ2-3; TRBD2 is a possible D gene (6 bases). Germline CDR1 reads SGHVS; CDR2 reads FNYEAQ. CDR3 length: 14 residues. With 1 base removed from V and 6 bases from J, the gap between germline ends came to 11 bases. CDR3 DNA: TGTGCCAGCAGCTTAGAGGGAGGAGTGGATACGCAGTATTTT. It encodes CASSLEGGVDTQYF.

This clonotype was detected many times. This chain uses TRBV7-8 with TRBJ2-5, with 8 bases identical to TRBD1. Germline CDR1 SGHVS, CDR2 FQNEAQ. This CDR3 region has 15 residues. Losses at the gene ends were 6 bases for V and 4 bases for J; bases not matched to a gene: 10. The DNA for the CDR3 is TGTGCCAGCAGTTGGCAGGACAGGGTCGGAGAGACCCAGTACTTC. Translated, it gives CASSWQDRVGETQYF.

The J gene is TRBJ1-1, the V gene TRBV30; D remains unclear. From germline, CDR1 is GTSNPN and CDR2 SVGIG (reference sequence). This CDR3 spans 12 amino acids. Trimming removed 5 bases from V and 1 base from J, with 8 bases in between. CDR3 nucleotides: TGTGCCTGGGGGTCGGAGAACACTGAAGCTTTCTTT. Protein sequence: CAWGSENTEAFF. The full variable domain, its missing parts supplied by reference TRBV30 and TRBJ1-1, is SQTIHQWPATLVQPVGSPLSLECTVEGTSNPNLYWYRQAAGRGLQLLFYSVGIGQISSEVPQNLSASRPQDRQFILSSKKLLLSDSGFYLCAWGSENTEAFFGQGTRLTVV.

This clonotype was detected a few times. The chain combines TRBV12-3 or TRBV12-4 with TRBJ1-5; 7 bases line up with TRBD1. Trimming cost V 6 bases and J 5 bases; bases outside gene matches: 1. CDR3 length equals 12 residues. CDR3 loop: CASSRGYQPQHF. DNA for the CDR3: TGTGCCAGCAGCAGGGGGTATCAGCCCCAGCATTTT.

This chain uses TRBV11-2 with TRBJ2-5; 9 bases agree with TRBD1. Germline CDR1 is SGHAT and CDR2 is FQNNGV. V was pared by 0 bases and J by 1 base, with 6 bases of the junction left unmatched. The CDR3 is 17 residues long. This CDR3 is CASSLEWTGAPQETQYF. CDR3 DNA sequence: TGTGCCAGCAGCTTAGAATGGACAGGGGCGCCCCAAGAGACCCAGTACTTC.

This clonotype was observed at least ten times. The rearrangement uses TRBV25-1 and TRBJ2-3; maybe TRBD1 (6 bases). Germline lookup yields CDR1 MGHDK and CDR2 SYGVNS. The CDR3 length is 15 residues. Trimming left V 4 bases short and J 2 bases short, with 13 bases between. The DNA of the CDR3 is TGTGCCAGCAGTGCGACAGGATACCCCACAGATACGCAGTATTTT. Translation: CASSATGYPTDTQYF.

The V and J genes are TRBV27 and TRBJ1-3, with TRBD1 as a possible D gene (6 bases). This CDR3 has 18 amino acids. V was cut by 1 base and J by 0 bases, with 16 bases left in between. CDR1 MNHEY and CDR2 SMNVEV come from the germline V gene (reference sequence). The CDR3 bases are TGTGCCAGCAGTTTATTCGCAACCCAGACAGGCTCTGGAAACACCATATATTTT. Its translation: CASSLFATQTGSGNTIYF.

V is TRBV12-3 or TRBV12-4 and J is TRBJ2-1; 11 nucleotides line up with TRBD2. Trimming cost V 7 bases and J 2 bases; bases outside gene matches: 4. The CDR3 is made up of 15 amino acids. The CDR3 coding sequence is TGTGCCAGCACCCTACTAGCGGGAGCCTACAATGAGCAGTTCTTC. This sequence encodes CASTLLAGAYNEQFF.

This clonotype has more than one count but fewer than ten. The chain couples TRBV7-2 to TRBJ2-3, with 9 bases fitting TRBD1. Trimming at V came to 10 bases and at J to 6 bases, leaving 14 bases not matched to a gene. This CDR3 has 15 residues. Germline V lookup: CDR1 SGHTA, CDR2 FQGNSA. The CDR3 reads CATRLMGQGEDTQYF. Written as DNA, the CDR3 is TGTGCCACCCGTCTGATGGGACAGGGTGAGGATACGCAGTATTTT. The full variable domain, rest sourced from reference TRBV7-2 and TRBJ2-3, is GAGVSQSPSNKVTEKGKDVELRCDPISGHTALYWYRQSLGQGLEFLIYFQGNSAPDKSGLPSDRFSAERTGGSVSTLTIQRTQQEDSAVYLCATRLMGQGEDTQYFGPGTRLTVL.

Concerning this clonotype: At one boundary the junction diverges from the germline segment, which might be a read error. V gene TRBV12-3 or TRBV12-4 combines with J gene TRBJ2-5; TRBD1 agrees at 7 bases. The CDR3 extends over 11 amino acids. DNA for the CDR3: TGTGCCAGCAGTTACGGACAGGAGAGGGACTTC. This gives the protein CASSYGQERDF.

This clonotype was counted ten times or more. The rearrangement joins TRBV5-1 to TRBJ2-5, with 7 bases that match TRBD1. Trimming cost V 1 base and J 3 bases; bases outside gene matches: 6. The CDR3 loop spans 15 amino acids. Looked up from germline, CDR1 is SGHRS and CDR2 is YFSETQ. As DNA, the CDR3 is TGCGCCAGCAGCTTGATGTCCGGGACAGAAGAGACCCAGTACTTC. Amino acid sequence: CASSLMSGTEETQYF.

The rearrangement uses TRBV5-1 and TRBJ2-5; D could derive from TRBD1 or TRBD2 (5 bases each). The ends were cut back, 4 bases at V and 5 bases at J, with 18 bases in the middle. The CDR3 totals 15 residues. From germline, CDR1 is SGHRS and CDR2 YFSETQ. The CDR3 spells CASSPGRQGPETQYF. The CDR3 bases are TGCGCCAGCAGCCCCGGGCGTCAGGGACCGGAGACCCAGTACTTC.